The 20 T cell receptor beta chains listed next were all sequenced from one sample in a study of T cells after yellow fever vaccination. Each CDR3 protein is one row after TCRdb ran MiXCR on the 5' RACE reads. The repertoire holds approximately 260,000 distinct CDR3 sequences, with around 5.2% as singletons. Sequenced here: CD4+ T cells sorted from PBMCs, sampled on the day of the yellow fever booster vaccination. The origin of the receptors is a man between 18 and 29 years old who received the YFV17D yellow fever vaccine.

The sample holds a few counts of this clonotype. The V call is TRBV7-3, the J call TRBJ2-7, with D perhaps matching TRBD1 or TRBD2 (6 bases each). The CDR3 is 14 amino acids. The V gene lost 5 bases and the J gene lost 2 bases, with 13 bases spanning the gap. Germline lookup yields CDR1 SGHTA and CDR2 FQGTGA. The CDR3 sequence is CASSPDGGPYEQYF. CDR3 DNA sequence: TGTGCCAGCAGCCCAGACGGGGGCCCCTACGAGCAGTACTTC. The variable domain in full, completed from reference TRBV7-3 and TRBJ2-7, reads GAGVSQTPSNKVTEKGKYVELRCDPISGHTALYWYRQSLGQGPEFLIYFQGTGAADDSGLPNDRFFAVRPEGSVSTLKIQRTERGDSAVYLCASSPDGGPYEQYFGPGTRLTVT.

This clonotype was seen at least ten times. The chain uses TRBV7-9 and TRBJ1-2, with D uncertain. This CDR3 contains 14 residues. V lost 0 bases to trimming and J lost 1 base, with 6 bases between them. Germline V gives CDR1 SEHNR, CDR2 FQNEAQ (reference sequence). The CDR3: CASSLARFNYGYTF. DNA of the CDR3: TGTGCCAGCAGCTTAGCCAGATTTAACTATGGCTACACCTTC. Supplemented by reference TRBV7-9 and TRBJ1-2, the full variable domain reads DTGVSQNPRHKITKRGQNVTFRCDPISEHNRLYWYRQTLGQGPEFLTYFQNEAQLEKSRLLSDRFSAERPKGSFSTLEIQRTEQGDSAMYLCASSLARFNYGYTFGSGTRLTVV.

The V gene is TRBV28, the J gene TRBJ1-2; TRBD1 agrees at 9 bases. The CDR3 loop spans 15 amino acids. CDR1 is MDHEN and CDR2 is SYDVKM in the germline V gene. V lost 4 bases and J lost 7; bases outside the gene matches: 10. CDR3 sequence: CASSYPGTGSGGYTF. DNA of the CDR3: TGTGCCAGCAGTTACCCCGGGACAGGGTCTGGTGGCTACACCTTC.

The V gene is TRBV4-3, the J gene TRBJ1-1; D remains ambiguous. The germline V gene encodes CDR1 LGHNA and CDR2 YSLEER. V gave up 0 bases and J gave up 0 bases, with 14 bases separating them. The CDR3 runs 17 residues. In DNA, the CDR3 is TGCGCCAGCAGCCAAGAGACGGGAGTAGACATGAACACTGAAGCTTTCTTT. This translates into CASSQETGVDMNTEAFF.

This clonotype was observed a few times. The chain employs TRBV5-4 and TRBJ2-2, with TRBD1 matching 8 bases. Germline V gene data show CDR1 as SGHNT and CDR2 as YYREEE (reference sequence). V trimming: 2 bases; J trimming: 4 bases; junction bases outside the gene matches: 1. This CDR3 comprises 14 residues. The CDR3 bases are TGTGCCAGCAGCTTTGACAGGGGCACCGGGGAGCTGTTTTTT. It is translated as CASSFDRGTGELFF.

There are a few counts of this clonotype. The V and J genes are TRBV3-1 and TRBJ2-1; TRBD2 matches at 8 bases. Germline V CDR1 and CDR2: LGHDT, YNNKEL (reference sequence). J lost 8 bases, V lost 4 bases, and 4 bases had no gene match. There are 13 residues in the CDR3. This chain's CDR3 is CASSLLAGHEQFF. The CDR3 bases are TGTGCCAGCAGCCTTCTAGCGGGCCATGAGCAGTTCTTC.

This clonotype has only a few counts. The V and J genes are TRBV19 and TRBJ1-5; no clear D gene. CDR3 length: 15 residues. CDR1 is LNHDA, CDR2 SQIVND, per germline (reference sequence). Trimming shortened V by 6 bases and J by 0 bases, and 12 bases separated the two germline ends. CDR3 in amino acids: CASRAPGNSNQPQHF. CDR3 in DNA: TGTGCCAGTAGAGCCCCGGGTAATAGCAATCAGCCCCAGCATTTT. The whole variable domain, filled in from reference TRBV19 and TRBJ1-5, reads DGGITQSPKYLFRKEGQNVTLSCEQNLNHDAMYWYRQDPGQGLRLIYYSQIVNDFQKGDIAEGYSVSREKKESFPLTVTSAQKNPTAFYLCASRAPGNSNQPQHFGDGTRLSIL.

This clonotype was counted many times. The chain couples TRBV11-2 to TRBJ1-1; D possibly corresponds to TRBD1 (5 bases). Per germline, CDR1 SGHAT and CDR2 FQNNGV. CDR3 size: 14 residues. Deletions cut 3 bases from V and 1 base from J, with 9 bases between. This CDR3 is CASSFRDRNTEAFF. CDR3 sequence (DNA): TGTGCCAGCAGCTTTAGAGACAGGAACACTGAAGCTTTCTTT.

This clonotype was observed many times. The V call is TRBV29-1, the J call TRBJ2-5, with 7 bases identical to TRBD1. The CDR3 covers 12 residues. Germline trimming cut 3 bases from V and 4 bases from J; bases unmatched to any gene: 2. Germline assignment: CDR1 SQVTM and CDR2 ANQGSEA. The CDR3 DNA reads as TGCAGCGTTGACCGACAGGGAGAGACCCAGTACTTC. This translates into CSVDRQGETQYF.

The rearrangement joins TRBV20-1 to TRBJ2-3; D may be TRBD1 (5 bases). V was clipped by 4 bases and J by 6 bases, with 17 bases between them. This CDR3 region has 14 residues. The germline gives CDR1 DFQATT, CDR2 SNEGSKA (reference sequence). The CDR3 protein is CSATPRTWGDTQYF. CDR3 in DNA: TGCAGTGCTACCCCCCGGACGTGGGGCGATACGCAGTATTTT.

In its sample, this clonotype was seen a few times. This chain links TRBV24-1 with TRBJ2-1, with 14 positions matching TRBD2. Trimming cost V 4 bases and J 8 bases; bases outside gene matches: 6. The CDR3 sequence is 16 residues long. Looked up from germline, CDR1 is KGHDR and CDR2 is SFDVKD. DNA of the CDR3: TGTGCCACCAGTGACACGGGACTAGCGGGAGAAGATGAGCAGTTCTTC. Translated, it gives CATSDTGLAGEDEQFF.

J is TRBJ1-3 and V is TRBV20-1; weak D call: TRBD1 (5 bases). CDR3 length equals 15 residues. V lost 6 bases and J lost 2, with 17 bases in between. Germline V lookup: CDR1 DFQATT, CDR2 SNEGSKA (reference sequence). Here the CDR3 reads CSATTGESPGNTIYF. The CDR3, as DNA: TGCAGTGCCACAACAGGAGAGTCCCCTGGAAACACCATATATTTT.

The J gene is TRBJ2-3, the V gene TRBV10-2, with D hard to call. The germline V gene encodes CDR1 WSHSY and CDR2 SAAADI. The ends were cut back, 0 bases at V and 4 bases at J, with 2 bases in the middle. CDR3 length: 12 amino acids. The CDR3 region is CASSESSDTQYF. CDR3 in DNA: TGCGCCAGCAGTGAGTCGTCAGATACGCAGTATTTT.

The sample holds many counts of this clonotype. The chain uses TRBV6-6 and TRBJ2-7; TRBD1 agrees at 9 bases. Germline loops: CDR1 MNHNY, CDR2 SVGAGI (reference sequence). This CDR3 is 15 amino acids long. The junction had 8 bases not matched to a gene; V was cut back by 6 bases and J by 2 bases. CDR3 sequence reads: CASRPPGQGPYEQYF. Written as DNA, the CDR3 is TGTGCCAGCAGGCCTCCGGGACAGGGCCCCTACGAGCAGTACTTC.

The genes are TRBV6-2 or TRBV6-3 and TRBJ1-2, with no clear D. Germline lookup yields CDR1 MNHEY and CDR2 SVGEGT. The CDR3 spans 11 residues. The V gene lost 6 bases and the J gene lost 6 bases, with 8 bases spanning the gap. This chain's CDR3 is CASRNVDGYTF. CDR3 DNA sequence: TGTGCCAGCAGGAACGTTGATGGCTACACCTTC.

J is TRBJ2-7 and V is TRBV7-9; 7 nucleotides align to TRBD2. This CDR3 is 13 amino acids long. Germline V gene data show CDR1 as SEHNR and CDR2 as FQNEAQ (reference sequence). With 4 bases clipped from V and 5 bases from J, the junction kept 5 bases outside the gene matches. CDR3 sequence: CASSSSGTNEQYF. The CDR3 DNA follows: TGTGCCAGCAGCTCCTCCGGGACTAACGAGCAGTACTTC.

The sample holds a few counts of this clonotype. V usage is TRBV20-1 and J usage is TRBJ2-2, with no clear D. The ends were cut back, 3 bases at V and 1 base at J, with 9 bases in the middle. The CDR3 runs 14 residues. The V gene's germline CDR1 is DFQATT and CDR2 SNEGSKA (reference sequence). CDR3 loop: CSARGGRNTGELFF. The CDR3 DNA follows: TGCAGTGCTAGGGGTGGTAGGAACACCGGGGAGCTGTTTTTT.

The V gene is TRBV18, the J gene TRBJ2-2, with a possible D match to TRBD2 (6 bases). The germline CDR1 and CDR2 sequences are KGHSH and LQKENI. V was shortened by 1 base and J by 1 base, with 10 bases between the two germline ends. This CDR3 region has 16 residues. The CDR3 DNA follows: TGTGCCAGCTCACCACGTGGAGGGAGGAACACCGGGGAGCTGTTTTTT. Its protein is CASSPRGGRNTGELFF.

The V and J genes are TRBV25-1 and TRBJ1-2; D remains ambiguous. Germline lookup yields CDR1 MGHDK and CDR2 SYGVNS. The CDR3 runs to 10 residues. Between the trimmed V and J ends, which lost 8 bases and 3 bases, there was a span of 4 bases. CDR3 amino acids: CASWYYGYTF. For the CDR3, the DNA is TGTGCCAGCTGGTACTATGGCTACACCTTC.

This clonotype was found many times. V and J are TRBV6-2 or TRBV6-3 and TRBJ2-3; D call uncertain. Germline lookup yields CDR1 MNHEY and CDR2 SVGEGT. The CDR3 is 12 residues long. Between the trimmed V and J ends, which lost 2 bases and 4 bases, there was a span of 4 bases. The CDR3 sequence is CASSYVADTQYF. CDR3 bases: TGTGCCAGCAGTTACGTGGCAGATACGCAGTATTTT.